The next 9 T cell receptor beta chains were all read from a single sample in a study of blood T cell repertoires in COVID-19. Profiling relied on immunoSEQ multiplex PCR, and the TCRdb table lists in-frame clones only, not all of them. Seen here are 140,000 to 150,000 clones, 80% observed once, and the top ten hold 10% to 15%. The sequenced sample was peripheral blood. Source of these receptors: a man in his sixties with active or convalescent COVID-19.

The V call is TRBV19, the J call TRBJ1-1; TRBD1 might be the D (5 bases). The V end lost 4 bases, the J end lost 5 bases, and 11 bases lay between the germline ends. There are 13 residues in the CDR3. The germline gives CDR1 LNHDA, CDR2 SQIVND (reference sequence). In nucleotides, the CDR3 is TGTGCCAGTAGTAGGCAGGGATGGACTGAAGCTTTCTTT. It translates to CASSRQGWTEAFF.

The rearrangement joins TRBV12-3 or TRBV12-4 to TRBJ1-2; 7 bases line up with TRBD1. CDR3 length: 12 residues. V dropped 5 bases and J dropped 4; count of bases not matched to a gene: 1. In nucleotides, the CDR3 is TGTGCCAGCAGTGGGGACAGCTATGGCTACACCTTC. Its protein is CASSGDSYGYTF.

The V and J genes are TRBV7-8 and TRBJ2-1, with 8 bases identical to TRBD1. The germline gives CDR1 SGHVS, CDR2 FQNEAQ. V shed 5 bases and J 8 bases; nucleotides not matched to a gene: 11. The length of the CDR3 is 15 residues. CDR3 sequence reads: CASSQTGAPTYEQFF. The CDR3 region has the DNA TGTGCCAGCAGCCAGACAGGGGCACCTACGTATGAGCAGTTCTTC. Full variable domain (missing parts from reference TRBV7-8 and TRBJ2-1): GAGVSQSPRYKVAKRGQDVALRCDPISGHVSLFWYQQALGQGPEFLTYFQNEAQLDKSGLPSDRFFAERPEGSVSTLKIQRTQQEDSAVYLCASSQTGAPTYEQFFGPGTRLTVL.

The J gene is TRBJ2-7, the V gene TRBV5-6, with TRBD2 as a possible D gene (6 bases). V shed 3 bases and J shed 6 bases, with 13 bases lying between them. The CDR3 runs to 13 residues. CDR1 and CDR2 (germline): SGHDT, YYEEEE. Here the CDR3 DNA reads TGTGCCAGCAGCTGGCGCCGCGGGACCGAGCAGTACTTC. It encodes CASSWRRGTEQYF.

This clone was counted at least ten times. The chain combines TRBV6-1 with TRBJ2-3; 8 positions match TRBD1. V was clipped by 1 base and J by 7 bases; unmatched bases: 4. This CDR3 spans 14 amino acids. Per germline, CDR1 MNHNS and CDR2 SASEGT. The CDR3 sequence: CASSEGTGRHTQYF. In DNA, the CDR3 is TGTGCCAGCAGTGAAGGGACAGGGCGTCATACGCAGTATTTT.

The chain carries TRBV20-1 and TRBJ1-2; D is uncertain. The CDR3 consists of 11 residues. Trimming removed 6 bases from V and 5 bases from J, with 10 bases in between. CDR1 and CDR2 (germline): DFQATT, SNEGSKA (reference sequence). This CDR3 reads CSATTGYGYTF. The CDR3 nucleotides are TGCAGTGCCACTACCGGTTATGGCTACACCTTC.

This clone was seen a few times. The genes are TRBV4-3 and TRBJ2-1; 13 bases agree with TRBD2. The J segment lost 7 bases and the V segment lost 0 bases, leaving 9 bases of the junction unmatched. Per germline, CDR1 LGHNA and CDR2 YSLEER. CDR3 length: 18 amino acids. The DNA of the CDR3 is TGCGCCAGCAGCCAAGAGGGTCCAACTAGCGGGAGGGAGAATGAGCAGTTCTTC. It encodes CASSQEGPTSGRENEQFF.

The chain joins TRBV18 to TRBJ1-2, with D uncertain. CDR1 and CDR2 (germline): KGHSH, LQKENI. Deletions cut 1 base from V and 8 bases from J, with 8 bases between. There are 12 residues in the CDR3. This CDR3 is CASSPRGSGYTF. The CDR3 bases are TGTGCCAGCTCACCACGCGGGAGCGGCTACACCTTC.

The J gene is TRBJ1-5, the V gene TRBV24-1, with 9 positions matching TRBD1. Germline CDR1 reads KGHDR; CDR2 reads SFDVKD. V shed 3 bases and J 0 bases; nucleotides not matched to a gene: 8. CDR3 length: 18 amino acids. CDR3 residues: CATSDPDRGPYSNQPQHF. For the CDR3, the DNA is TGTGCCACCAGTGATCCGGACAGGGGCCCTTATAGCAATCAGCCCCAGCATTTT.